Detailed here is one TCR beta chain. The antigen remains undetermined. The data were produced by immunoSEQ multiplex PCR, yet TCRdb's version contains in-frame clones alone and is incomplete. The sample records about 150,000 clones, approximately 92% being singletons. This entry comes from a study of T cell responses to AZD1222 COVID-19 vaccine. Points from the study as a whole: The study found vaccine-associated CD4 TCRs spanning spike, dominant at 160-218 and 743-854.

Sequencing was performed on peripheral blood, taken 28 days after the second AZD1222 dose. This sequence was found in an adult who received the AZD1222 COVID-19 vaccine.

This chain's CDR3 is CAWKEKGTEAFF. CDR3 sequence (DNA): TGTGCCTGGAAGGAGAAGGGGACTGAAGCTTTCTTT. The chain links TRBV30 to TRBJ1-1, with D maybe TRBD1 (5 bases). CDR1 and CDR2 (germline): GTSNPN, SVGIG (reference sequence). Trimming pared 4 bases from V and 5 bases from J, leaving 11 bases between. The CDR3 totals 12 residues.